This section outlines one TCR beta chain sequence together with its context. Primed by a sample-barcoded 5' primer and a J-beta primer mix, a second PCR proceeded for about 6 to 11 cycles. Via MiXCR, TCRdb re-called the 5' RACE reads, giving one row per CDR3 protein. The table shows about 810,000 distinct CDR3 sequences, with 35% to 40% occurring only once. No fewer than 6.5 million PBMCs went into each sample. The data were taken from a study of blood T cells in healthy people across ages. The germline V and J ends were trimmed by 3 bases and 5 bases, with 18 bases remaining between them. The CDR3 extends over 16 amino acids. Germline-derived CDR1 and CDR2 are SGHKS and YYEKEE (reference sequence).

Sequenced sample: blood. The source is a man aged 18 to 29 in good health. The genes are TRBV5-5 and TRBJ2-1; a possible D gene is TRBD2 (6 bases). CDR3 coding DNA: TGTGCCAGCAGCTCGCTCGACGGGGGACTCCACAATGAGCAGTTCTTC. This codes for CASSSLDGGLHNEQFF.